A single sample is the source of the 10 T cell receptor beta chains below, sequenced in a study of radiation and T cells in renal cell carcinoma. Clones were read by immunoSEQ multiplex PCR, and TCRdb kept only the in-frame ones, dropping some. The repertoire holds around 180,000 clones, with about 88% as singletons. Time point here: blood 4 weeks post-SBRT, at nephrectomy. As to treatment: 15 Gy SBRT to primary tumor, nephrectomy 4 weeks later. This sample comprised blood, obtained from a patient whose treatment included radiotherapy and nephrectomy. These receptors were collected from a woman between 50 and 59 years old with renal cell carcinoma.

The V and J genes are TRBV7-9 and TRBJ1-5; 9 bases line up with TRBD1. The CDR3 sequence is 15 residues long. CDR1 SEHNR and CDR2 FQNEAQ come from the germline V gene (reference sequence). The V and J ends lost 1 base and 5 bases, in that order; junction bases with no gene match: 3. CDR3 amino acids: CASSLVGTGHQPQHF. CDR3 sequence (DNA): TGTGCCAGCAGCTTAGTGGGGACAGGGCATCAGCCCCAGCATTTT.

CDR3 in amino acids: CASSPDVGGINEKLFF. The CDR3, as DNA: TGTGCCAGCAGCCCCGATGTGGGGGGGATTAATGAAAAACTGTTTTTT. The V and J genes are TRBV9 and TRBJ1-4; maybe TRBD1 (5 bases). Trimming took off 4 bases at V and 4 bases at J, with 17 bases between the two ends. Germline lookup yields CDR1 SGDLS and CDR2 YYNGEE. CDR3 length: 16 residues. Looking up the rest from reference TRBV9 and TRBJ1-4 gives the full variable domain: DSGVTQTPKHLITATGQRVTLRCSPRSGDLSVYWYQQSLDQGLQFLIQYYNGEERAKGNILERFSAQQFPDLHSELNLSSLELGDSALYFCASSPDVGGINEKLFFGSGTQLSVL.

The chain uses TRBV7-9 and TRBJ1-2; no clear D. Trimming cost V 4 bases and J 3 bases, with 6 bases left between them. The length of the CDR3 is 12 residues. From germline, CDR1 is SEHNR and CDR2 FQNEAQ (reference sequence). This chain's CDR3 is CASSYLYYGYTF. The CDR3 coding sequence is TGTGCCAGCAGCTATCTATACTATGGCTACACCTTC. The entire variable domain, with the rest obtained from reference TRBV7-9 and TRBJ1-2, is as follows: DTGVSQNPRHKITKRGQNVTFRCDPISEHNRLYWYRQTLGQGPEFLTYFQNEAQLEKSRLLSDRFSAERPKGSFSTLEIQRTEQGDSAMYLCASSYLYYGYTFGSGTRLTVV.

On this clone: Different DNA sequences within this sample yield the same CDR3. The CDR3 is CASSYGKSNQPQHF. CDR3 sequence (DNA): TGTGCCAGCAGTTACGGGAAAAGCAATCAGCCCCAGCATTTT. This chain joins TRBV6-6 and TRBJ1-5; D remains ambiguous. Germline CDR1 is MNHNY and CDR2 is SVGAGI (reference sequence). Trimming removed 2 bases from V and 1 base from J, with 6 bases in between. This CDR3 contains 14 residues.

The V gene is TRBV5-1, the J gene TRBJ1-3; D gene ambiguous. Between the trimmed V and J ends, which lost 0 bases and 8 bases, there was a span of 15 bases. Looked up from germline, CDR1 is SGHRS and CDR2 is YFSETQ. CDR3 size: 15 residues. Here the CDR3 DNA reads TGCGCCAGCAGCTTGGCAGTTGACGGGATGGACACCATATATTTT. Its translation is CASSLAVDGMDTIYF.

This chain connects TRBV30 to TRBJ1-4; weak D call: TRBD1 (5 bases). The CDR3 length is 15 residues. The ends were cut back, 3 bases at V and 7 bases at J, with 18 bases in the middle. Germline-derived CDR1 and CDR2 are GTSNPN and SVGIG (reference sequence). The CDR3 protein is CAWSQGAVGSEKLFF. CDR3 nucleotide sequence: TGTGCCTGGAGCCAAGGGGCCGTGGGTAGTGAAAAACTGTTTTTT.

The sample holds a few counts of this clone. V is TRBV18 and J is TRBJ1-1; 7 bases fit TRBD1. The V gene end was trimmed by 1 base and the J gene end by 3 bases; junction bases not matched to a gene: 2. Germline V gene sequence: CDR1 KGHSH, CDR2 LQKENI. CDR3 length: 14 amino acids. CDR3 bases: TGTGCCAGCTCACCACAGGGGGCCGACACTGAAGCTTTCTTT. As protein: CASSPQGADTEAFF.

V usage is TRBV18 and J usage is TRBJ2-2; 7 nucleotides line up with TRBD1. The junction had 8 bases not matched to a gene; V was cut back by 2 bases and J by 2 bases. The CDR3 contains 17 residues. Germline assignment: CDR1 KGHSH and CDR2 LQKENI. In nucleotides, the CDR3 is TGTGCCAGCTCACCAGACAGGGAATGGGCAAACACCGGGGAGCTGTTTTTT. The encoded protein is CASSPDREWANTGELFF.

This clone was observed a single time. The chain's CDR3 is CASSYPEWLRTYEQYF. The DNA for the CDR3 is TGTGCCAGCAGTTACCCCGAGTGGTTGAGGACCTACGAGCAGTACTTC. The chain is built from TRBV6-8 and TRBJ2-7, with D uncertain. The V end lost 2 bases, the J end lost 2 bases, and 16 bases lay between the germline ends. Germline lookup yields CDR1 MNHGY and CDR2 SAAAGT. The CDR3 has 16 residues.

The chain is built from TRBV4-1 and TRBJ2-7; D perhaps matches TRBD1 (6 bases). Trimming pared 2 bases from V and 5 bases from J, leaving 10 bases between. The CDR3 length is 13 residues. Germline V gene lookup returns CDR1 MGHRA and CDR2 YSYEKL. The CDR3 sequence: CASSQPGANEQYF. As DNA, the CDR3 is TGCGCCAGCAGCCAACCAGGGGCAAACGAGCAGTACTTC.